These 30 T cell receptor beta chains share one sample of origin, sequenced in a study of CD8+ T cells in alopecia areata. Extracted from the samples, RNA was reverse transcribed into cDNA to serve as the sequencing template. Clones were read by immunoSEQ multiplex PCR, and TCRdb kept only the in-frame ones, dropping some. The sample contains about 98,000 clones, roughly 47% of which appear only once. The sequenced sample was CD4+ T cells sorted from blood. Source of these receptors: a human donor with alopecia areata.

This clone was observed a handful of times. CDR3 loop: CSVLDSQETQYF. The CDR3 DNA follows: TGCAGCGTCTTGGACAGTCAAGAGACCCAGTACTTC. The chain employs TRBV29-1 and TRBJ2-5, with D perhaps TRBD1 (6 bases). Germline V gene data show CDR1 as SQVTM and CDR2 as ANQGSEA. V was pared by 6 bases and J by 2 bases, with 10 bases between. The CDR3 contains 12 residues.

The V call is TRBV29-1, the J call TRBJ2-6; the match to TRBD1 covers 8 bases. Trimming took 7 bases from V and 2 from J; bases not matched to a gene: 7. This CDR3 has 15 amino acids. CDR1 is SQVTM and CDR2 is ANQGSEA in the germline V gene. In nucleotides, the CDR3 is TGCAGCGCACAGGGGGATTACGCTGGGGCCAACGTCCTGACTTTC. Translating gives CSAQGDYAGANVLTF.

This chain connects TRBV27 to TRBJ2-2; D remains unclear. The CDR3 has 15 residues. Germline CDR1 reads MNHEY; CDR2 reads SMNVEV (reference sequence). With 0 bases removed from V and 4 bases from J, the gap between germline ends came to 9 bases. The CDR3 nucleotides read TGTGCCAGCAGTTTATCGGGTAGATTCACCGGGGAGCTGTTTTTT. Translating it yields CASSLSGRFTGELFF.

This sequence joins TRBV29-1 and TRBJ1-2, with D unclear. The CDR3 extends over 11 amino acids. Trimming left V 5 bases short and J 6 bases short, with 10 bases between. Germline-derived CDR1 and CDR2 are SQVTM and ANQGSEA. The CDR3 here is CSVFGEDGYTF. Written as DNA, the CDR3 is TGCAGCGTTTTCGGCGAGGATGGCTACACCTTC.

CDR3 sequence: CAWSSDPKETQYF. The CDR3 bases are TGTGCCTGGAGTTCGGACCCGAAGGAGACCCAGTACTTC. The chain has TRBV30 and TRBJ2-5; D unresolved. The CDR3 is 13 amino acids. Germline values: CDR1 GTSNPN, CDR2 SVGIG (reference sequence). Trimming removed 2 bases at V and 5 bases at J, with 12 bases between.

A few counts support this clone. CDR3 sequence reads: CASSQDQGPQHF. CDR3 sequence (DNA): TGTGCCAGCAGCCAAGATCAGGGGCCCCAGCATTTT. The chain employs TRBV14 and TRBJ1-5; a weak D match, TRBD1 (5 bases). The V end lost 0 bases, the J end lost 9 bases, and 6 bases lay between the germline ends. From germline, CDR1 is SGHDN and CDR2 FVKESK. The CDR3 contains 12 residues.

The chain links TRBV7-9 to TRBJ2-5, with D perhaps matching TRBD2 (6 bases). CDR3 length: 13 residues. The V end lost 4 bases, the J end lost 1 base, and 7 bases lay between the germline ends. Germline-derived CDR1 and CDR2 are SEHNR and FQNEAQ (reference sequence). CDR3 nucleotides: TGTGCCAGCAGCTGGGGGGTCCAAGAGACCCAGTACTTC. Translation: CASSWGVQETQYF.

The V and J genes are TRBV6-1 and TRBJ2-2; D is perhaps TRBD1 (5 bases). The CDR3 is 14 amino acids. Trimming took 7 bases from V and 2 from J, leaving 11 bases between them. CDR1 MNHNS and CDR2 SASEGT come from the germline V gene. This CDR3 is CASTRQLNTGELFF. Here the CDR3 DNA reads TGTGCCAGCACAAGACAGTTAAACACCGGGGAGCTGTTTTTT.

This rearrangement joins TRBV30 to TRBJ1-6; perhaps TRBD1 as D (6 bases). The CDR3 spans 14 residues. CDR1 and CDR2 from the germline V gene are GTSNPN and SVGIG (reference sequence). V was trimmed by 3 bases and J by 10 bases, leaving 16 bases between them. Here the CDR3 reads CAWSLETGQSPLHF. The CDR3 nucleotides read TGTGCCTGGAGCCTCGAAACAGGGCAGTCACCCCTCCACTTT. The full variable domain, completed using reference TRBV30 and TRBJ1-6, is SQTIHQWPATLVQPVGSPLSLECTVEGTSNPNLYWYRQAAGRGLQLLFYSVGIGQISSEVPQNLSASRPQDRQFILSSKKLLLSDSGFYLCAWSLETGQSPLHFGNGTRLTVT.

In this sample, this clone turned up a few times. V is TRBV18 and J is TRBJ1-6; D may be TRBD1 (6 bases). V was clipped by 3 bases and J by 2 bases, with 8 bases between them. This CDR3 has 15 residues. The germline gives CDR1 KGHSH, CDR2 LQKENI. The CDR3 protein is CASSPGDTYNSPLHF. In DNA, the CDR3 is TGTGCCAGCTCACCTGGGGACACCTATAATTCACCCCTCCACTTT.

The rearrangement joins TRBV2 to TRBJ2-5; possibly TRBD1 for D (5 bases). Germline V gene sequence: CDR1 SNHLY, CDR2 FYNNEI. V lost 6 bases to trimming and J lost 4 bases, with 9 bases between them. The CDR3 extends over 12 amino acids. This chain's CDR3 is CASSADTETQYF. Written as DNA, the CDR3 is TGTGCCAGCAGCGCGGACACAGAGACCCAGTACTTC.

The CDR3 loop is CASKGINTEAFF. In nucleotides, the CDR3 is TGTGCCAGCAAGGGCATTAACACTGAAGCTTTCTTT. The gene calls are TRBV2 and TRBJ1-1; D not resolved. Germline V gene data show CDR1 as SNHLY and CDR2 as FYNNEI. With 7 bases removed from V and 2 bases from J, the gap between germline ends came to 8 bases. This CDR3 contains 12 residues.

This clone was recorded a few times. The chain joins TRBV6-6 to TRBJ2-3, with D uncertain. CDR3 size: 12 residues. Germline assignment: CDR1 MNHNY and CDR2 SVGAGI (reference sequence). V lost 5 bases and J lost 3, with 6 bases in between. The CDR3, as DNA: TGTGCCAGCAGTCCTACTACAGATACGCAGTATTTT. This translates into CASSPTTDTQYF.

V is TRBV19 and J is TRBJ2-5; 7 bases agree with TRBD1. Germline lookup yields CDR1 LNHDA and CDR2 SQIVND (reference sequence). This CDR3 is built from 12 residues. Trimming removed 6 bases from V and 2 bases from J; junction bases left unmatched: 0. The CDR3 coding sequence is TGTGCCAGTAGGGGACAGCAAGAGACCCAGTACTTC. Amino acids: CASRGQQETQYF.

The chain recombines TRBV2 with TRBJ1-1, with 8 bases fitting TRBD1. The V gene's germline CDR1 is SNHLY and CDR2 FYNNEI. With V trimmed by 5 bases and J by 5 bases, 19 bases remained unmatched. The CDR3 spans 18 residues. The CDR3 is CASSPRTGPRGKRTEAFF. The DNA of the CDR3 is TGTGCCAGCAGTCCCCGGACAGGGCCGCGTGGGAAGAGGACTGAAGCTTTCTTT.

This chain links TRBV7-2 with TRBJ1-1; D uncertain. Germline V gene data show CDR1 as SGHTA and CDR2 as FQGNSA. Trimming removed 0 bases from V and 8 bases from J, with 10 bases in between. This CDR3 is built from 13 residues. CDR3: CASSLAVSSEAFF. Written as DNA, the CDR3 is TGTGCCAGCAGCTTAGCAGTTTCGTCGGAAGCTTTCTTT.

In this sample, this clone turned up a few times. The J gene is TRBJ2-5, the V gene TRBV29-1; D gene ambiguous. Germline V gene sequence: CDR1 SQVTM, CDR2 ANQGSEA. The V and J ends lost 7 bases and 2 bases respectively, with 11 bases between them. This CDR3 region has 12 residues. The CDR3 here is CSGTVVQETQYF. The CDR3 DNA is TGCAGCGGGACCGTAGTACAAGAGACCCAGTACTTC. Filled out from reference TRBV29-1 and TRBJ2-5, the complete variable domain reads SAVISQKPSRDICQRGTSLTIQCQVDSQVTMMFWYRQQPGQSLTLIATANQGSEATYESGFVIDKFPISRPNLTFSTLTVSNMSPEDSSIYLCSGTVVQETQYFGPGTRLLVL.

CDR3 sequence reads: CSVEEGQGETQYF. Written as DNA, the CDR3 is TGCAGCGTTGAAGAGGGGCAGGGCGAGACCCAGTACTTC. The V gene is TRBV29-1, the J gene TRBJ2-5; D possibly corresponds to TRBD1 (5 bases). The CDR3 extends over 13 amino acids. Germline lookup yields CDR1 SQVTM and CDR2 ANQGSEA. Deletions cut 0 bases from V and 5 bases from J, with 10 bases between. The full variable domain, completed using reference TRBV29-1 and TRBJ2-5, is SAVISQKPSRDICQRGTSLTIQCQVDSQVTMMFWYRQQPGQSLTLIATANQGSEATYESGFVIDKFPISRPNLTFSTLTVSNMSPEDSSIYLCSVEEGQGETQYFGPGTRLLVL.

The V and J genes are TRBV27 and TRBJ2-2; no firm D call. CDR1 MNHEY and CDR2 SMNVEV come from the germline V gene (reference sequence). This CDR3 comprises 12 residues. The V gene lost 3 bases and the J gene lost 1 base, with 0 bases spanning the gap. CDR3 in amino acids: CASSLNTGELFF. The CDR3 region has the DNA TGTGCCAGCAGTTTGAACACCGGGGAGCTGTTTTTT.

This clone has a handful of counts. The chain links TRBV30 to TRBJ2-1, with D unclear. The V and J ends lost 2 bases and 7 bases respectively, with 12 bases between them. Germline V gene data show CDR1 as GTSNPN and CDR2 as SVGIG (reference sequence). CDR3 length: 13 amino acids. CDR3 DNA sequence: TGTGCCTGGAGTCCCGGACGGTTTAATGAGCAGTTCTTC. Its protein is CAWSPGRFNEQFF.

The chain recombines TRBV29-1 with TRBJ2-5; the D gene is possibly TRBD2 (5 bases). V was pared by 8 bases and J by 4 bases, with 8 bases between. There are 10 residues in the CDR3. CDR1 is SQVTM, CDR2 ANQGSEA, per germline. CDR3 amino acids: CSTGIETQYF. DNA for the CDR3: TGCAGCACCGGGATAGAGACCCAGTACTTC. Combining the CDR3 with reference TRBV29-1 and TRBJ2-5 gives the whole variable domain SAVISQKPSRDICQRGTSLTIQCQVDSQVTMMFWYRQQPGQSLTLIATANQGSEATYESGFVIDKFPISRPNLTFSTLTVSNMSPEDSSIYLCSTGIETQYFGPGTRLLVL.

The rearrangement joins TRBV15 to TRBJ2-7; D not resolved. The V end was cut by 3 bases, the J end by 6 bases, with 9 bases between. Germline values: CDR1 LNHNV, CDR2 YYDKDF (reference sequence). CDR3 size: 12 residues. For the CDR3, the DNA is TGTGCCACCAGCAGGCCTTGGGGCGAGCAGTACTTC. As protein: CATSRPWGEQYF.

This clone was detected a few times. This chain uses TRBV29-1 with TRBJ2-7, with D possibly matching TRBD2 (6 bases). The germline V gene has CDR1 SQVTM and CDR2 ANQGSEA. The CDR3 totals 12 residues. V lost 7 bases and J 7 bases, leaving 17 bases between the germline ends. The DNA for the CDR3 is TGCAGCGGACTGAGAGGTGGGAGGGAGCAGTACTTC. Encoded protein: CSGLRGGREQYF.

V usage is TRBV4-2 and J usage is TRBJ2-3, with D unresolved. V shed 0 bases and J shed 2 bases, with 9 bases lying between them. This CDR3 has 15 residues. Germline V gene data show CDR1 as LGHNA and CDR2 as YNFKEQ. CDR3 amino acids: CASSQESRFTDTQYF. CDR3 in DNA: TGTGCCAGCAGCCAAGAGAGCAGGTTCACAGATACGCAGTATTTT.

V and J are TRBV29-1 and TRBJ1-5; D perhaps matches TRBD1 (6 bases). This CDR3 comprises 13 residues. The germline CDR1 and CDR2 sequences are SQVTM and ANQGSEA. V lost 6 bases, J lost 5 bases, and 14 bases lay in between. The CDR3 loop reads CSVAGALDQPQHF. In DNA form, the CDR3 reads TGCAGCGTCGCAGGGGCCCTCGATCAGCCCCAGCATTTT.

Worth noting for this clone: One end of the junction does not line up with germline, which may come from a read error. V gene TRBV18 combines with J gene TRBJ2-4; 9 bases fit TRBD1. Germline V gives CDR1 KGHSH, CDR2 LQKENI. This CDR3 has 17 residues. This CDR3 is CASSPLGQGYDKNIQYF. The CDR3 nucleotides read TGTGCCAGTTCACCCCTAGGACAGGGGTATGACAAAAACATTCAGTACTTC.

The J gene is TRBJ2-3, the V gene TRBV28, with TRBD1 identical over 8 bases. V trimming: 4 bases; J trimming: 10 bases; junction bases outside the gene matches: 4. The CDR3 is 12 amino acids. The germline gives CDR1 MDHEN, CDR2 SYDVKM. The CDR3 loop reads CASSWDRSSQYF. CDR3 DNA: TGTGCCAGCAGTTGGGACAGGTCTTCGCAGTATTTT.

This sequence joins TRBV29-1 and TRBJ2-3, with unresolved D. The CDR3 length is 12 residues. Trimming left V 6 bases short and J 4 bases short, with 11 bases between. The germline CDR1 and CDR2 sequences are SQVTM and ANQGSEA. CDR3 amino acids: CSVALGADTQYF. The CDR3 DNA is TGCAGCGTCGCTCTGGGCGCAGATACGCAGTATTTT.

This clone was observed a handful of times. This chain joins TRBV19 and TRBJ2-3; tentative D call: TRBD2 (5 bases). Trimming shortened V by 7 bases and J by 0 bases, and 11 bases separated the two germline ends. The CDR3 is 14 residues long. Per germline, CDR1 LNHDA and CDR2 SQIVND (reference sequence). The CDR3 region is CASKGSVSTDTQYF. In nucleotides, the CDR3 is TGTGCCAGTAAAGGGAGCGTTAGCACAGATACGCAGTATTTT. Variable domain in full (rest from reference TRBV19 and TRBJ2-3): DGGITQSPKYLFRKEGQNVTLSCEQNLNHDAMYWYRQDPGQGLRLIYYSQIVNDFQKGDIAEGYSVSREKKESFPLTVTSAQKNPTAFYLCASKGSVSTDTQYFGPGTRLTVL.

This chain uses TRBV4-1 with TRBJ2-3, with D possibly TRBD1 on 5 matching bases. The CDR3 runs to 16 residues. Looked up from germline, CDR1 is MGHRA and CDR2 is YSYEKL. Trimming left V 0 bases short and J 1 base short, with 11 bases between. The CDR3 DNA is TGCGCCAGCAGCCAAGATAGACAGCCCGGCACAGATACGCAGTATTTT. Its protein product is CASSQDRQPGTDTQYF.